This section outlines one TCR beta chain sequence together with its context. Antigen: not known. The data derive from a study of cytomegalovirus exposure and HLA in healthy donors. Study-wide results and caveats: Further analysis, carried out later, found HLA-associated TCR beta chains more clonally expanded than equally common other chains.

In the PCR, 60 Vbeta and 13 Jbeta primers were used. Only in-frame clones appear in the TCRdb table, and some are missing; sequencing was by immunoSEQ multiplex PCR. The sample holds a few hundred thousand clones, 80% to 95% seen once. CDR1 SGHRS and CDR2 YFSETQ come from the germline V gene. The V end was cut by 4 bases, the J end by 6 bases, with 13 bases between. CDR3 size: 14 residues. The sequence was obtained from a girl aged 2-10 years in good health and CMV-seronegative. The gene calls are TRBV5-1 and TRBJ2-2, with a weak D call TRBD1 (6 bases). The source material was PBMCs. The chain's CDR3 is CASSLPTGPGELFF. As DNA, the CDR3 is TGCGCCAGCAGCCTCCCGACAGGCCCCGGGGAGCTGTTTTTT.